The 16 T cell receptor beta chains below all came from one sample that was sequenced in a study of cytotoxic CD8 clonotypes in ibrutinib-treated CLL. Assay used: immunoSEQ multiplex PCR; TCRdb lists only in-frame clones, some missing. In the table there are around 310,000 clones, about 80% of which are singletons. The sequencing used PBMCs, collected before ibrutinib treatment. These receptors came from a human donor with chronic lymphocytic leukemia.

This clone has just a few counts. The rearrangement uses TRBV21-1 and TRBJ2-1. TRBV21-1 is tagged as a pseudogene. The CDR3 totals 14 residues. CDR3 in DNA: TGTGCCAGCAGGATTTTAAGTATGTGCCATGAGCAGTTCTTC. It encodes CASRILSMCHEQFF.

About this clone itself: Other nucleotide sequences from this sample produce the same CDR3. The CDR3 region has the DNA TGTGCCAGCAGTTCCTGGTTCGGGGGAACCTACGAGCAGTACTTC. Protein sequence: CASSSWFGGTYEQYF. The chain recombines TRBV28 with TRBJ2-7; a weak D match, TRBD2 (6 bases). The CDR3 loop spans 15 amino acids. The ends were cut back, 4 bases at V and 2 bases at J, with 15 bases in the middle. Germline values: CDR1 MDHEN, CDR2 SYDVKM.

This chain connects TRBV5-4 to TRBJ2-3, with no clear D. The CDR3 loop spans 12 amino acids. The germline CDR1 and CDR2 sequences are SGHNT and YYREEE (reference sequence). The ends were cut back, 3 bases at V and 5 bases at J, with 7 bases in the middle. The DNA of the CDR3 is TGTGCCAGCAGCTCGTCTGGAGATACGCAGTATTTT. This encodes CASSSSGDTQYF.

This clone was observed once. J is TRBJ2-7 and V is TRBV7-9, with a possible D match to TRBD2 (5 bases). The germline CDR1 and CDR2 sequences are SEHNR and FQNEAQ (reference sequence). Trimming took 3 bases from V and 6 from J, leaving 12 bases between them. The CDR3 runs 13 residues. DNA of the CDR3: TGTGCCAGCAGCTTTCAACTAGTTAGCGAGCAGTACTTC. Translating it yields CASSFQLVSEQYF.

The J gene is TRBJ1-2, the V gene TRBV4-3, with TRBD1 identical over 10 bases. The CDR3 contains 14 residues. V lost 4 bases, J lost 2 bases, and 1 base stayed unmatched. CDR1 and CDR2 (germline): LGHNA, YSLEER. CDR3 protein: CASSRDRGNYGYTF. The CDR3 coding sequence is TGCGCCAGCAGCCGGGACAGGGGAAACTATGGCTACACCTTC.

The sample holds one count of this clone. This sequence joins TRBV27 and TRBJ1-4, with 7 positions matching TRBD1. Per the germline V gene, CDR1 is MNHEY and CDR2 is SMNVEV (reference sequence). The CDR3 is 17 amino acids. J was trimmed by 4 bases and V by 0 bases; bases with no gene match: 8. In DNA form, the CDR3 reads TGTGCCAGCAGTTTATCGGGGGAGGGGGCAAATAATGAAAAACTGTTTTTT. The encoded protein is CASSLSGEGANNEKLFF.

DNA for the CDR3: TGTGCCAGCAGCCCCGGTCAGCCACGCAGGGGGCAGGGCTACACCTTC. Amino acids: CASSPGQPRRGQGYTF. The V gene is TRBV5-4, the J gene TRBJ1-2, with 8 bases fitting TRBD1. This CDR3 has 16 residues. The junction had 16 bases not matched to a gene; V was cut back by 4 bases and J by 8 bases. Looked up from germline, CDR1 is SGHNT and CDR2 is YYREEE (reference sequence).

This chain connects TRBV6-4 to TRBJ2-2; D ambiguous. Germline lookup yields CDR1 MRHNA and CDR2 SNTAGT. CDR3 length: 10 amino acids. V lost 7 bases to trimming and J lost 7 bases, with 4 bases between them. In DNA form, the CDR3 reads TGTGCCAGCATCGACGGGGAGCTGTTTTTT. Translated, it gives CASIDGELFF.

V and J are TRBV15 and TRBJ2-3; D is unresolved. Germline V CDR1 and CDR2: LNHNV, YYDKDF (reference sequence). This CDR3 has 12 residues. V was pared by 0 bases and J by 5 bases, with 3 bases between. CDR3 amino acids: CATSREIDTQYF. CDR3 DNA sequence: TGTGCCACCAGCAGAGAAATAGATACGCAGTATTTT.

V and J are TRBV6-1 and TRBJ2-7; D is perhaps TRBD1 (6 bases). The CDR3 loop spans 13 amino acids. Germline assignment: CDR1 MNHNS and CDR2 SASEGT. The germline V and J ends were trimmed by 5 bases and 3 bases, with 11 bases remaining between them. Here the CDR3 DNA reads TGTGCCAGCAGTCAGGGGCTCGTCTACGAGCAGTACTTC. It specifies CASSQGLVYEQYF.

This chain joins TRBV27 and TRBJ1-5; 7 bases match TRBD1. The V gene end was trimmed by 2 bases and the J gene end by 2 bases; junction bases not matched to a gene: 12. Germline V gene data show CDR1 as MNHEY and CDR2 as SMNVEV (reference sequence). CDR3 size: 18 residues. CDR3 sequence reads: CASSLRRQGVGGNQPQHF. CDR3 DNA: TGTGCCAGCAGTTTAAGGCGGCAGGGGGTCGGGGGCAATCAGCCCCAGCATTTT.

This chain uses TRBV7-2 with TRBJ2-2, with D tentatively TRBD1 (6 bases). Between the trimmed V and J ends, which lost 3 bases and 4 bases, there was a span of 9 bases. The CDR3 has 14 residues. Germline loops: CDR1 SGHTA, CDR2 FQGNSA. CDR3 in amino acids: CASSFLGGTGELFF. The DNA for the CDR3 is TGTGCCAGCAGCTTTTTAGGGGGCACCGGGGAGCTGTTTTTT.

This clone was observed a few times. The CDR3: CASSVEEPTNEKLFF. In DNA form, the CDR3 reads TGTGCCAGCAGTGTGGAGGAACCAACTAATGAAAAACTGTTTTTT. The rearrangement links TRBV2 to TRBJ1-4; no clear D gene. The CDR3 is made up of 15 amino acids. Between the trimmed V and J ends, which lost 4 bases and 0 bases, there was a span of 9 bases. The germline gives CDR1 SNHLY, CDR2 FYNNEI. Looking up the rest from reference TRBV2 and TRBJ1-4 gives the full variable domain: EPEVTQTPSHQVTQMGQEVILRCVPISNHLYFYWYRQILGQKVEFLVSFYNNEISEKSEIFDDQFSVERPDGSNFTLKIRSTKLEDSAMYFCASSVEEPTNEKLFFGSGTQLSVL.

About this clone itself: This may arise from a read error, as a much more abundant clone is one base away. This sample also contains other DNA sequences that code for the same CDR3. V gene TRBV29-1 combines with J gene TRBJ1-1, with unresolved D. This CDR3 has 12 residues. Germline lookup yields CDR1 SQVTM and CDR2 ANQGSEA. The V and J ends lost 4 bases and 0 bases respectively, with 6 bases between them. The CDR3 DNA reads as TGCAGCGTTGGCAGAATGAACACTGAAGCTTTCTTT. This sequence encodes CSVGRMNTEAFF.

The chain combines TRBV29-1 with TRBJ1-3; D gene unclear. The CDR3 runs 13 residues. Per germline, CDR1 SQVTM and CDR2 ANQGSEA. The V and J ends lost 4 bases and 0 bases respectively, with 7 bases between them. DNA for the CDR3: TGCAGCGTTGCCCCAGTCTCTGGAAACACCATATATTTT. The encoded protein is CSVAPVSGNTIYF. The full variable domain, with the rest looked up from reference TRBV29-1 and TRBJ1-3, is SAVISQKPSRDICQRGTSLTIQCQVDSQVTMMFWYRQQPGQSLTLIATANQGSEATYESGFVIDKFPISRPNLTFSTLTVSNMSPEDSSIYLCSVAPVSGNTIYFGEGSWLTVV.

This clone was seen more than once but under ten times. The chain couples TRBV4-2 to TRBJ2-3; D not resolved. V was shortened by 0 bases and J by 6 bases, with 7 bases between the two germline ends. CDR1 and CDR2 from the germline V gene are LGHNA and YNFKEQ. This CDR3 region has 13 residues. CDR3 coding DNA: TGTGCCAGCAGCCAAGATCCGCGGGATACGCAGTATTTT. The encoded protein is CASSQDPRDTQYF.